The next 18 T cell receptor beta chains were all read from a single sample in a study of identical twins. TCRdb processed the 5' RACE reads anew with MiXCR; each CDR3 protein has one entry. The table shows fewer than 650,000 distinct CDR3 sequences, with more than 9% occurring only once. The same specimen was also included in a second study, on yellow fever vaccine responses in identical twins.

The sample consisted of PBMCs. These receptors originate from a woman younger than 35 in good health.

This clonotype occurred many times. The V call is TRBV5-1, the J call TRBJ2-3; possible D gene TRBD2, 6 bases. V was trimmed by 4 bases and J by 3 bases, leaving 15 bases between them. This CDR3 is built from 15 residues. Per germline, CDR1 SGHRS and CDR2 YFSETQ. The CDR3 is CASSPMVGGTDTQYF. In DNA, the CDR3 is TGCGCCAGCAGCCCCATGGTGGGGGGAACAGATACGCAGTATTTT.

This clonotype was seen more than once but under ten times. This rearrangement joins TRBV4-3 to TRBJ2-6, with unresolved D. Germline CDR1 and CDR2: LGHNA and YSLEER. V lost 6 bases and J 4 bases, leaving 19 bases between the germline ends. The CDR3 runs to 17 residues. The DNA for the CDR3 is TGCGCCAGCAGTCGGTTCAGTATAGTCTCCGGGGCCAACGTCCTGACTTTC. Translated, it gives CASSRFSIVSGANVLTF.

The chain links TRBV24-1 to TRBJ2-2; D gene uncertain. Germline CDR1 KGHDR, CDR2 SFDVKD. The CDR3 runs to 13 residues. The ends were cut back, 9 bases at V and 3 bases at J, with 10 bases in the middle. CDR3 amino acids: CATSRTDTGELFF. CDR3 DNA sequence: TGTGCCACCTCCAGGACGGACACCGGGGAGCTGTTTTTT.

This clonotype was picked up a small number of times. V and J are TRBV30 and TRBJ1-1, with 8 bases fitting TRBD1. Germline V gene lookup returns CDR1 GTSNPN and CDR2 SVGIG (reference sequence). The CDR3 runs 12 residues. J gave up 5 bases and V 4 bases, and 3 bases lay outside the gene matches. The CDR3 nucleotides are TGTGCCTGGACGGACAGGGAGACTGAAGCTTTCTTT. Amino acids: CAWTDRETEAFF.

The sample holds many counts of this clonotype. The J gene is TRBJ2-7, the V gene TRBV3-1, with D maybe TRBD1 (6 bases). The CDR3 consists of 13 residues. The V gene's germline CDR1 is LGHDT and CDR2 YNNKEL (reference sequence). The germline V and J ends were trimmed by 7 bases and 0 bases, with 10 bases remaining between them. CDR3 in DNA: TGTGCCAGCACCGCAGGGGCCTCCTACGAGCAGTACTTC. Encoded protein: CASTAGASYEQYF.

This clonotype has ten or more counts. The rearrangement links TRBV20-1 to TRBJ2-3, with 11 bases matching TRBD2. This CDR3 is built from 16 residues. Germline trimming cut 3 bases from V and 2 bases from J; bases unmatched to any gene: 7. Germline-derived CDR1 and CDR2 are DFQATT and SNEGSKA (reference sequence). DNA of the CDR3: TGCAGTGCTAGGAATCCGACTAGCGGGGACACAGATACGCAGTATTTT. Translated: CSARNPTSGDTDTQYF.

V gene TRBV20-1 combines with J gene TRBJ2-7; D is ambiguous. V was cut by 6 bases and J by 0 bases, with 15 bases left in between. The V gene's germline CDR1 is DFQATT and CDR2 SNEGSKA (reference sequence). The CDR3 loop spans 14 amino acids. The CDR3, as DNA: TGCAGTGCCCATCCCCGACGGTTCTCCTACGAGCAGTACTTC. Protein: CSAHPRRFSYEQYF.

This clonotype has at least ten counts. This chain links TRBV7-6 with TRBJ2-1; no definite D call. Trimming stripped 2 bases from V and 4 bases from J, with 12 bases between. The germline CDR1 and CDR2 sequences are SGHVS and FNYEAQ. This CDR3 has 15 amino acids. Here the CDR3 DNA reads TGTGCCAGCAGCTTAAGTAACGGAAGATACAATGAGCAGTTCTTC. It yields the protein CASSLSNGRYNEQFF.

This clonotype has ten or more counts. The CDR3 DNA reads TGTGCCAGCAGCTTAGGTAGTAGGGTATCCACAGATACGCAGTATTTT. Translation: CASSLGSRVSTDTQYF. This chain connects TRBV7-6 to TRBJ2-3; D is uncertain. CDR3 length: 16 residues. V was shortened by 1 base and J by 2 bases, with 13 bases between the two germline ends. Germline V lookup: CDR1 SGHVS, CDR2 FNYEAQ.

This clonotype was seen a handful of times. The chain carries TRBV29-1 and TRBJ2-3; unclear D gene. This CDR3 region has 15 residues. The germline gives CDR1 SQVTM, CDR2 ANQGSEA. The germline V and J ends were trimmed by 6 bases and 0 bases, with 16 bases remaining between them. DNA of the CDR3: TGCAGCGTCCTGACGGACGCCTCTAGCACAGATACGCAGTATTTT. Translating it yields CSVLTDASSTDTQYF.

This clonotype occurred many times. The chain links TRBV7-3 to TRBJ1-1; TRBD1 matches 7 bases. V lost 5 bases to trimming and J lost 0 bases; unmatched junction nucleotides: 6. The CDR3 loop spans 15 amino acids. CDR1 and CDR2 from the germline V gene are SGHTA and FQGTGA. The CDR3 here is CASSPATGMNTEAFF. DNA for the CDR3: TGTGCCAGCAGCCCCGCGACAGGGATGAACACTGAAGCTTTCTTT.

This clonotype was detected a few times. The chain couples TRBV3-1 to TRBJ2-5, with TRBD2 identical over 10 bases. V shed 1 base and J 6 bases; nucleotides not matched to a gene: 11. Germline V gene lookup returns CDR1 LGHDT and CDR2 YNNKEL (reference sequence). The length of the CDR3 is 17 residues. The CDR3 coding sequence is TGTGCCAGCAGCCAAGGTCGGCTAGCGGGAGTTGGGAAGACCCAGTACTTC. Residues: CASSQGRLAGVGKTQYF.

This clonotype was recorded at least ten times. J is TRBJ1-1 and V is TRBV6-5, with D possibly TRBD1 on 6 matching bases. CDR1 is MNHEY and CDR2 is SVGAGI in the germline V gene. This CDR3 is 12 amino acids long. Trimming stripped 6 bases from V and 7 bases from J, with 12 bases between. Here the CDR3 DNA reads TGTGCCAGCAGAGAGGGGGGGAATGAAGCTTTCTTT. Residues: CASREGGNEAFF.

This clonotype has ten or more counts. The chain recombines TRBV7-8 with TRBJ2-7; D ambiguous. The CDR3 runs 13 residues. Germline V gene sequence: CDR1 SGHVS, CDR2 FQNEAQ. The V end was cut by 5 bases, the J end by 3 bases, with 11 bases between. The CDR3 bases are TGTGCCAGCAGCCCCACCAACCGCTACGAGCAGTACTTC. Its translation: CASSPTNRYEQYF.

This clonotype appeared a few times. This chain joins TRBV6-2 or TRBV6-3 and TRBJ2-7; maybe TRBD1 (5 bases). Germline V lookup: CDR1 MNHEY, CDR2 SVGEGT. The CDR3 has 17 residues. Trimming removed 4 bases from V and 1 base from J, with 20 bases in between. The CDR3 protein is CASSSNQGKFGSYEQYF. CDR3 DNA sequence: TGTGCCAGCAGTTCCAATCAGGGAAAGTTCGGGTCCTACGAGCAGTACTTC.

This clonotype was observed a few times. The V and J genes are TRBV20-1 and TRBJ2-7; 10 nucleotides agree with TRBD1. Germline CDR1 DFQATT, CDR2 SNEGSKA (reference sequence). V lost 6 bases and J lost 4; bases outside the gene matches: 12. The CDR3 runs to 15 residues. The CDR3: CSAPMKGQGKYEQYF. In DNA, the CDR3 is TGCAGTGCCCCAATGAAGGGACAGGGGAAATACGAGCAGTACTTC.

This clonotype was counted at least ten times. V gene TRBV4-1 combines with J gene TRBJ2-2; 7 bases are shared with TRBD1. Germline lookup yields CDR1 MGHRA and CDR2 YSYEKL. The CDR3 consists of 18 residues. V trimming: 1 base; J trimming: 7 bases; junction bases outside the gene matches: 15. CDR3 bases: TGCGCCAGCAGCCAAGGCGCAACAGGGGCGGCGGATGTCGGGGAGCTGTTTTTT. This encodes CASSQGATGAADVGELFF.

The rearrangement links TRBV12-3 or TRBV12-4 to TRBJ2-7, with 8 bases fitting TRBD2. The CDR3 sequence is 12 residues long. Trimming removed 4 bases from V and 11 bases from J; junction bases left unmatched: 7. CDR3 in amino acids: CASSYTGGSEYF. The CDR3 bases are TGTGCCAGCAGTTACACGGGGGGGAGCGAGTACTTC.